What follows are 30 T cell receptor beta chains derived from one specimen sequenced in a study of T cells in Graves' hyperthyroidism and ophthalmopathy. Researchers amplified the TCR beta CDR3 regions from RNA transcripts. The study used the HTBI primer set for a first-round RT-PCR of the TCR CDR3. TCRdb reprocessed the multiplex PCR reads via MiXCR and lists one record per CDR3 protein. The data hold around 350,000 distinct CDR3 sequences, with about 13% observed a single time. Input material: blood. The receptors come from a woman aged 18-29 years with Graves' hyperthyroidism.

To note about this clonotype: This may arise from a read error, as a much more abundant clone is one base away. V is TRBV7-6 and J is TRBJ2-7; no clear D gene. In germline, CDR1 is SGHVS, CDR2 FNYEAQ. The CDR3 is 16 residues long. CDR3 DNA: TGTGCCAGCAGCCAAGATCGGCAGCGTATCTCCTGCGAGCAGTACTTC. Amino acids: CASSQDRQRISCEQYF. The whole variable domain, remainder taken from reference TRBV7-6 and TRBJ2-7, is GAGVSQSPRYKVTKRGQDVALRCDPISGHVSLYWYRQALGQGPEFLTYFNYEAQQDKSGLPNDRFSAERPEGSISTLTIQRTEQRDSAMYRCASSQDRQRISCEQYFGPGTRLTVT.

This clonotype turned up a few times. This may be a read error: a much more frequent sequence differs by one nucleotide. V usage is TRBV4-1 and J usage is TRBJ1-1; no definite D call. The CDR3 extends over 12 amino acids. Per germline, CDR1 MGHRA and CDR2 YSYEKL. Here the CDR3 reads CANSQDGTEAFF. The CDR3 DNA reads TGCGCCAACAGCCAAGATGGAACTGAAGCTTTCTTT.

Ten or more counts support this clonotype. The J gene is TRBJ2-2, the V gene TRBV7-2, with TRBD2 identical over 8 bases. Germline V CDR1 and CDR2: SGHTA, FQGNSA. This CDR3 region has 17 residues. V lost 6 bases to trimming and J lost 5 bases; unmatched junction nucleotides: 14. The CDR3 spells CASSSRPSGSGTGELFF. CDR3 nucleotide sequence: TGTGCCAGCAGTTCCAGGCCCAGCGGGAGTGGGACCGGGGAGCTGTTTTTT.

In regard to this clonotype: This may stem from a read error, because a much larger clone lies one nucleotide away. The chain recombines TRBV28 with TRBJ2-7, with no clear D. The CDR3 has 14 residues. Germline values: CDR1 MDHEN, CDR2 SYDVKM. Trimming shortened V by 6 bases and J by 7 bases, and 19 bases separated the two germline ends. Here the CDR3 reads CASSAMLSTWEQYF. In nucleotides, the CDR3 is TGTGCCAGCAGCGCGATGCTAAGCACGTGGGAGCAGTACTTC.

This clonotype was seen many times. As DNA, the CDR3 is TGTGCCAGCAGCCCCCCTCTAGAGCTCACCGGGGAGCTGTTTTTT. This sequence encodes CASSPPLELTGELFF. The chain employs TRBV28 and TRBJ2-2; D not certain. Between the trimmed V and J ends, which lost 6 bases and 4 bases, there was a span of 15 bases. Germline CDR1 MDHEN, CDR2 SYDVKM. There are 15 residues in the CDR3. The whole variable domain, filled in from reference TRBV28 and TRBJ2-2, reads DVKVTQSSRYLVKRTGEKVFLECVQDMDHENMFWYRQDPGLGLRLIYFSYDVKMKEKGDIPEGYSVSREKKERFSLILESASTNQTSMYLCASSPPLELTGELFFGEGSRLTVL.

This clonotype was counted ten times or more. The rearrangement uses TRBV20-1 and TRBJ1-2; 9 nucleotides agree with TRBD1. V lost 1 base to trimming and J lost 5 bases; unmatched junction nucleotides: 11. The CDR3 is 16 residues long. Germline V lookup: CDR1 DFQATT, CDR2 SNEGSKA (reference sequence). For the CDR3, the DNA is TGCAGTGCTAGAGGCGTGCTGGGGGACAGGGATTATGGCTACACCTTC. Translation gives CSARGVLGDRDYGYTF.

This clonotype was counted at least ten times. The chain has TRBV24-1 and TRBJ1-5; D ambiguous. Germline loops: CDR1 KGHDR, CDR2 SFDVKD. This CDR3 is 14 amino acids long. V lost 4 bases to trimming and J lost 4 bases, with 10 bases between them. CDR3 loop: CATSDPPENQPQHF. In DNA form, the CDR3 reads TGTGCCACCAGTGACCCCCCGGAGAATCAGCCCCAGCATTTT.

At least ten counts were recorded for this clonotype. The CDR3 reads CASSLAGRSPEREQYF. CDR3 nucleotide sequence: TGTGCCAGCAGCTTAGCCGGCCGGTCCCCCGAGCGGGAGCAGTACTTC. This chain joins TRBV7-2 and TRBJ2-7; D perhaps matches TRBD2 (5 bases). Germline loops: CDR1 SGHTA, CDR2 FQGNSA. The CDR3 contains 16 residues. Trimming took off 0 bases at V and 7 bases at J, with 19 bases between the two ends.

This clonotype was seen ten or more times. The chain uses TRBV28 and TRBJ2-1; 7 bases line up with TRBD1. Germline V gives CDR1 MDHEN, CDR2 SYDVKM. V trimming: 5 bases; J trimming: 0 bases; junction bases outside the gene matches: 13. The CDR3 has 18 amino acids. The CDR3 bases are TGTGCCAGCAGTCCGACGCTCTACAGGGGAAGCTCCTACAATGAGCAGTTCTTC. Protein product: CASSPTLYRGSSYNEQFF. Full variable domain (missing parts from reference TRBV28 and TRBJ2-1): DVKVTQSSRYLVKRTGEKVFLECVQDMDHENMFWYRQDPGLGLRLIYFSYDVKMKEKGDIPEGYSVSREKKERFSLILESASTNQTSMYLCASSPTLYRGSSYNEQFFGPGTRLTVL.

In its sample, this clonotype was seen many times. The chain has TRBV28 and TRBJ2-7, with D perhaps TRBD1 (6 bases). The length of the CDR3 is 13 residues. With 3 bases removed from V and 4 bases from J, the gap between germline ends came to 10 bases. Germline V gene sequence: CDR1 MDHEN, CDR2 SYDVKM. For the CDR3, the DNA is TGTGCCAGCAGTTTCCCAGGACAGTACGAGCAGTACTTC. This gives the protein CASSFPGQYEQYF.

Concerning this clonotype: This sequence may be a read error, since a much larger clone differs from it by one base. The chain couples TRBV12-3 or TRBV12-4 to TRBJ2-1, with TRBD2 identical over 12 bases. The CDR3 runs to 14 residues. Written as DNA, the CDR3 is TGTGTCAGCATGACTAGCGGGAGTGTCAATGAGCAGTTCTTC. Translation: CVSMTSGSVNEQFF.

Ten or more counts support this clonotype. CDR3 sequence reads: CAWSEVGAGELFF. CDR3 DNA: TGTGCCTGGAGTGAAGTGGGGGCCGGGGAGCTGTTTTTT. The genes are TRBV30 and TRBJ2-2; the D gene could be TRBD1 or TRBD2 (5 bases each). There are 13 residues in the CDR3. Germline loops: CDR1 GTSNPN, CDR2 SVGIG (reference sequence). Trimming took 1 base from V and 6 from J, leaving 9 bases between them. The complete variable domain, with remaining parts taken from reference TRBV30 and TRBJ2-2, reads SQTIHQWPATLVQPVGSPLSLECTVEGTSNPNLYWYRQAAGRGLQLLFYSVGIGQISSEVPQNLSASRPQDRQFILSSKKLLLSDSGFYLCAWSEVGAGELFFGEGSRLTVL.

This clonotype has only a few counts. This chain connects TRBV12-3 or TRBV12-4 to TRBJ1-3, with D unclear. The CDR3 covers 11 residues. V was cut by 2 bases and J by 15 bases, with 11 bases left in between. The CDR3 spells CASSLNAVRYF. CDR3 in DNA: TGTGCCAGCAGTTTAAACGCGGTCCGATATTTT.

This clonotype has ten or more counts. This CDR3 is CATDSNYGYTF. The CDR3 DNA is TGTGCCACAGACAGTAACTATGGCTACACCTTC. The chain is built from TRBV19 and TRBJ1-2; D possibly corresponds to TRBD1 (5 bases). Trimming removed 10 bases at V and 1 base at J, with 7 bases between. The germline V gene encodes CDR1 LNHDA and CDR2 SQIVND (reference sequence). CDR3 length: 11 residues.

This clonotype was counted at least ten times. The chain couples TRBV12-3 or TRBV12-4 to TRBJ1-4; TRBD1 agrees at 7 bases. The CDR3 loop spans 15 amino acids. After removal of 4 bases from V and 10 bases from J, the junction contained 12 bases not matched to a gene. CDR3 sequence: CASSSQGVGVGKLFF. In DNA form, the CDR3 reads TGTGCCAGCAGTTCGCAGGGGGTAGGGGTCGGAAAACTGTTTTTT.

This clonotype was seen ten or more times. This rearrangement joins TRBV5-1 to TRBJ2-3, with 8 bases lining up with TRBD1. Germline CDR1 SGHRS, CDR2 YFSETQ. V lost 1 base, J lost 4 bases, and 5 bases stayed unmatched. The CDR3 extends over 15 amino acids. This chain's CDR3 is CASSLQGAGSDTQYF. The CDR3 coding sequence is TGCGCCAGCAGCTTGCAGGGGGCCGGGTCAGATACGCAGTATTTT. The entire variable domain, with the rest obtained from reference TRBV5-1 and TRBJ2-3, is as follows: KAGVTQTPRYLIKTRGQQVTLSCSPISGHRSVSWYQQTPGQGLQFLFEYFSETQRNKGNFPGRFSGRQFSNSRSEMNVSTLELGDSALYLCASSLQGAGSDTQYFGPGTRLTVL.

This clonotype was detected ten times or more. The chain couples TRBV20-1 to TRBJ1-1; D remains unclear. This CDR3 has 12 residues. Germline V gene lookup returns CDR1 DFQATT and CDR2 SNEGSKA (reference sequence). Trimming pared 5 bases from V and 3 bases from J, leaving 10 bases between. The CDR3 DNA follows: TGCAGTGCTTATAAGGGAGACACTGAAGCTTTCTTT. As protein: CSAYKGDTEAFF.

Many counts were recorded for this clonotype. The V and J genes are TRBV6-1 and TRBJ2-7; 10 bases map to TRBD1. The CDR3 contains 14 residues. CDR1 is MNHNS and CDR2 is SASEGT in the germline V gene. The V gene end was trimmed by 6 bases and the J gene end by 1 base; junction bases not matched to a gene: 3. The CDR3 here is CASSGDRGSYEQYF. The CDR3 DNA reads as TGTGCCAGCAGCGGGGACAGGGGATCCTACGAGCAGTACTTC.

The V and J genes are TRBV20-1 and TRBJ1-2; 7 bases align to TRBD1. Germline V gene data show CDR1 as DFQATT and CDR2 as SNEGSKA (reference sequence). The CDR3 extends over 15 amino acids. V shed 8 bases and J 4 bases; nucleotides not matched to a gene: 16. The CDR3 region has the DNA TGCAGTATAAATAAAGCGACAGGGAGGTCCTATGGCTACACCTTC. It codes for CSINKATGRSYGYTF.

This clonotype was picked up many times. This chain links TRBV28 with TRBJ2-3; a possible D gene is TRBD2 (6 bases). V lost 2 bases to trimming and J lost 6 bases, with 21 bases between them. The germline gives CDR1 MDHEN, CDR2 SYDVKM. The CDR3 covers 17 residues. The CDR3 here is CASSLGGTGTAGDTQYF. The CDR3 DNA sequence: TGTGCCAGCAGTTTAGGGGGGACTGGGACCGCAGGGGATACGCAGTATTTT.

With regard to this clonotype: This may come from a read error, since a much larger clone is one base off. The V and J genes are TRBV3-1 and TRBJ1-1; no clear D. This CDR3 contains 13 residues. Germline-derived CDR1 and CDR2 are LGHDT and YNNKEL (reference sequence). Trimming removed 0 bases at V and 5 bases at J, with 7 bases between. The CDR3 reads CASSQEPWTEAFF. CDR3 bases: TGTGCCAGCAGCCAAGAGCCGTGGACTGAAGCTTTCTTT.

This clonotype was detected ten times or more. This rearrangement joins TRBV6-2 or TRBV6-3 to TRBJ1-2, with TRBD1 matching 7 bases. Germline-derived CDR1 and CDR2 are MNHEY and SVGEGT. Trimming took 4 bases from V and 4 from J; bases not matched to a gene: 6. This CDR3 has 14 amino acids. CDR3 in amino acids: CASSWDSSFYGYTF. The CDR3 DNA sequence: TGTGCCAGCAGTTGGGACAGCTCCTTCTATGGCTACACCTTC.

This clonotype was seen a handful of times. The chain links TRBV3-1 to TRBJ2-2; 8 bases line up with TRBD2. Germline V gene sequence: CDR1 LGHDT, CDR2 YNNKEL (reference sequence). CDR3 length equals 15 residues. J was trimmed by 5 bases and V by 1 base; bases with no gene match: 3. The CDR3 here is CASSQVAGRTGELFF. CDR3 nucleotide sequence: TGTGCCAGCAGCCAAGTAGCGGGGAGAACCGGGGAGCTGTTTTTT.

This clonotype was found many times. The genes are TRBV12-3 or TRBV12-4 and TRBJ2-3, with a possible D match to TRBD1 (6 bases). There are 16 residues in the CDR3. V was cut by 7 bases and J by 2 bases, with 19 bases left in between. CDR3 protein: CASTKGGRASTDTQYF. The CDR3, as DNA: TGTGCCAGCACAAAAGGGGGACGGGCATCCACAGATACGCAGTATTTT.

This clonotype came up many times. J is TRBJ1-1 and V is TRBV6-1; D is unresolved. In germline, CDR1 is MNHNS, CDR2 SASEGT. This CDR3 comprises 13 residues. The V end lost 0 bases, the J end lost 7 bases, and 9 bases lay between the germline ends. CDR3 DNA: TGTGCCAGCAGTGAAGCCATCCGAGGTGAAGCTTTCTTT. This sequence encodes CASSEAIRGEAFF.

The sample holds many counts of this clonotype. V gene TRBV11-2 combines with J gene TRBJ2-3; D is uncertain. Looked up from germline, CDR1 is SGHAT and CDR2 is FQNNGV. V was trimmed by 5 bases and J by 4 bases, leaving 13 bases between them. The CDR3 loop spans 14 amino acids. The CDR3 region has the DNA TGTGCCAGCAGCCCAATGGTTAGGTCAGATACGCAGTATTTT. It translates to CASSPMVRSDTQYF.

Ten or more counts support this clonotype. The chain is built from TRBV2 and TRBJ2-1; a possible D gene is TRBD2 (6 bases). V was pared by 6 bases and J by 0 bases, with 12 bases between. CDR3 length: 15 amino acids. Per germline, CDR1 SNHLY and CDR2 FYNNEI. The CDR3 here is CASSPPGGSYNEQFF. The CDR3, as DNA: TGTGCCAGCAGCCCCCCCGGGGGCTCCTACAATGAGCAGTTCTTC. Full variable domain (missing parts from reference TRBV2 and TRBJ2-1): EPEVTQTPSHQVTQMGQEVILRCVPISNHLYFYWYRQILGQKVEFLVSFYNNEISEKSEIFDDQFSVERPDGSNFTLKIRSTKLEDSAMYFCASSPPGGSYNEQFFGPGTRLTVL.

This clonotype appeared many times. This chain uses TRBV20-1 with TRBJ2-5, with D tentatively TRBD1 (7 bases). Trimming removed 6 bases from V and 3 bases from J, with 23 bases in between. CDR1 and CDR2 (germline): DFQATT, SNEGSKA (reference sequence). The CDR3 contains 16 residues. The CDR3 bases are TGCAGTGCCCAGGGGGTGGGCGTGAAGCGGGAAGAGACCCAGTACTTC. As protein: CSAQGVGVKREETQYF.

This clonotype was found many times. This chain uses TRBV3-1 with TRBJ2-1; 9 positions agree with TRBD2. V gave up 0 bases and J gave up 4 bases; unmatched junction bases: 7. This CDR3 is 17 amino acids long. Germline CDR1 is LGHDT and CDR2 is YNNKEL (reference sequence). The CDR3 nucleotides are TGTGCCAGCAGCCAAGATTTGCTAGCGGGGCAGTACAATGAGCAGTTCTTC. Its protein product is CASSQDLLAGQYNEQFF.

This clonotype has ten or more counts. The gene calls are TRBV10-3 and TRBJ2-7; D might be TRBD1 or TRBD2, each matching 6 bases. The length of the CDR3 is 12 residues. Germline V gene sequence: CDR1 ENHRY, CDR2 SYGVKD. Trimming removed 3 bases at V and 7 bases at J, with 10 bases between. This chain's CDR3 is CAISDQGREQYF. The DNA for the CDR3 is TGTGCCATCAGTGATCAGGGGAGGGAGCAGTACTTC.